Described below is a single T cell receptor beta chain sequence and its context. Next came a second PCR, run for about 7 to 12 cycles, which used a sample-barcoded 5' primer along with a J-beta primer mix. Using its own MiXCR run on the 5' RACE reads, TCRdb lists one record per CDR3 protein. The table includes 800,000 to 1,300,000 distinct CDR3 sequences, approximately 25% detected once. The data originate from a study of blood T cells in healthy people across ages. This CDR3 contains 14 residues. Germline V gives CDR1 SGHRS, CDR2 YFSETQ. Trimming took off 0 bases at V and 4 bases at J, with 9 bases between the two ends. The same sample was also used in a study of T cells of mothers and their children. This second report adds: Second-round PCR products received sample barcodes and 2-4 random nucleotides from the M1S primer. The authors detected no persistent microchimeric T cell clones.

The sequencing sample was made of blood. The TCR originated in a girl aged 2 to 9 in good health. The chain carries TRBV5-1 and TRBJ2-3; no definite D call. CDR3 loop: CASSLDSSSDTQYF. CDR3 in DNA: TGCGCCAGCAGCTTGGACAGTTCATCAGATACGCAGTATTTT.